This entry lists 9 T cell receptor beta chains sequenced from one sample in a study of T cells in localized non-small cell lung cancer. Data came from immunoSEQ multiplex PCR; TCRdb stores just in-frame clones and leaves some out. Of over 20,000 clones in the sample, more than 65% were seen once. Here the sequenced sample was PBMCs, taken before any cancer treatment. These receptors all stem from a man between 40 and 75 years old with stage II lung adenocarcinoma.

The chain uses TRBV5-6 and TRBJ1-2, with D tentatively TRBD1 (6 bases). The V end was cut by 0 bases, the J end by 7 bases, with 13 bases between. The CDR3 is made up of 14 amino acids. The germline gives CDR1 SGHDT, CDR2 YYEEEE. The CDR3 DNA is TGTGCCAGCAGCTTGGACAGGGCTATATTTGGCTACACCTTC. It encodes CASSLDRAIFGYTF.

The chain joins TRBV5-4 to TRBJ2-3; 9 bases are a match to TRBD2. Trimming took 1 base from V and 4 from J; bases not matched to a gene: 4. The length of the CDR3 is 15 residues. Germline CDR1 is SGHNT and CDR2 is YYREEE (reference sequence). CDR3 amino acids: CASSLKLAGSDTQYF. The CDR3 DNA reads TGTGCCAGCAGCTTGAAACTAGCGGGCTCAGATACGCAGTATTTT. The full variable domain, completed using reference TRBV5-4 and TRBJ2-3, is ETGVTQSPTHLIKTRGQQVTLRCSSQSGHNTVSWYQQALGQGPQFIFQYYREEENGRGNFPPRFSGLQFPNYSSELNVNALELDDSALYLCASSLKLAGSDTQYFGPGTRLTVL.

The V and J genes are TRBV4-3 and TRBJ2-1; no firm D call. Trimming stripped 4 bases from V and 4 bases from J, with 23 bases between. Germline CDR1 LGHNA, CDR2 YSLEER. This CDR3 region has 18 residues. The CDR3 here is CASSPRIGPTPPYNEQFF. Written as DNA, the CDR3 is TGCGCCAGCAGCCCAAGGATCGGGCCTACCCCACCGTACAATGAGCAGTTCTTC.

The chain recombines TRBV5-1 with TRBJ1-3, with 7 positions matching TRBD1. Germline CDR1 reads SGHRS; CDR2 reads YFSETQ. This CDR3 has 16 amino acids. V trimming: 4 bases; J trimming: 1 base; junction bases outside the gene matches: 8. The CDR3 spells CASSLSSGGSGNTIYF. In DNA form, the CDR3 reads TGCGCCAGCAGCCTCTCCTCAGGGGGATCTGGAAACACCATATATTTT.

The V and J genes are TRBV27 and TRBJ1-1, with 7 bases that match TRBD1. Germline V gene lookup returns CDR1 MNHEY and CDR2 SMNVEV (reference sequence). The CDR3 is 15 amino acids. After removal of 3 bases from V and 3 bases from J, the junction contained 7 bases not matched to a gene. The CDR3 coding sequence is TGTGCCAGCAGTTTTACGGACAGGATGGACACTGAAGCTTTCTTT. It is translated as CASSFTDRMDTEAFF.

The CDR3 sequence: CASSLGLGNTGELFF. The CDR3 coding sequence is TGTGCCAGCAGCTTGGGTTTGGGGAACACCGGGGAGCTGTTTTTT. This chain links TRBV11-3 with TRBJ2-2, with no clear D. Per germline, CDR1 SGHNT and CDR2 YENEEA. The CDR3 is 15 residues long. V dropped 3 bases and J dropped 1 base, with 9 bases sitting between them.

V and J are TRBV7-9 and TRBJ1-4; 7 bases fit TRBD1. The CDR3 spans 16 residues. Germline loops: CDR1 SEHNR, CDR2 FQNEAQ (reference sequence). V trimming: 4 bases; J trimming: 6 bases; junction bases outside the gene matches: 11. Here the CDR3 reads CASSSNDRADDEKLFF. The CDR3 DNA sequence: TGTGCCAGCAGCTCAAATGACAGGGCCGACGATGAAAAACTGTTTTTT.

The chain has TRBV20-1 and TRBJ1-3; no clear D gene. Trimming left V 6 bases short and J 4 bases short, with 4 bases between. The CDR3 consists of 10 residues. The germline gives CDR1 DFQATT, CDR2 SNEGSKA (reference sequence). CDR3 protein: CSAVGNTIYF. The CDR3 DNA follows: TGCAGTGCGGTAGGAAACACCATATATTTT.

The gene calls are TRBV6-5 and TRBJ1-1; a weak D match, TRBD1 (6 bases). V was pared by 4 bases and J by 6 bases, with 18 bases between. Germline CDR1 is MNHEY and CDR2 is SVGAGI. CDR3 length: 15 residues. The CDR3 coding sequence is TGTGCCAGCAGTTCTTCATCGAGGGGGGGGGCTGAAGCTTTCTTT. The encoded protein is CASSSSSRGGAEAFF.